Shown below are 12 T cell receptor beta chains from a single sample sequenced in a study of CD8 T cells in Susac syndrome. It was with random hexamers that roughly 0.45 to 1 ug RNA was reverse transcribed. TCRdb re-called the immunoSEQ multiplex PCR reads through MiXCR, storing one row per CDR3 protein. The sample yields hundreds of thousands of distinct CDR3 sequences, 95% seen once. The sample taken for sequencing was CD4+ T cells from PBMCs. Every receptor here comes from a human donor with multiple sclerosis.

The CDR3 DNA reads as TGTGCCAGCAGGGACAGGAAGACTAACTACGAGCAGTACTTC. Residues: CASRDRKTNYEQYF. This rearrangement joins TRBV28 to TRBJ2-7, with 7 bases lining up with TRBD1. Germline CDR1 and CDR2: MDHEN and SYDVKM. The CDR3 loop spans 14 amino acids. J was trimmed by 3 bases and V by 6 bases; bases with no gene match: 8.

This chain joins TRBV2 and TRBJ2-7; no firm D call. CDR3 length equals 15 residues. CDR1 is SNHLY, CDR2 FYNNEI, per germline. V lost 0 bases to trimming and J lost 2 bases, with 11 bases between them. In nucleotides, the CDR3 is TGTGCCAGCAGTGAAGCCCCCGGATCTCCCTACGAGCAGTACTTC. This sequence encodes CASSEAPGSPYEQYF.

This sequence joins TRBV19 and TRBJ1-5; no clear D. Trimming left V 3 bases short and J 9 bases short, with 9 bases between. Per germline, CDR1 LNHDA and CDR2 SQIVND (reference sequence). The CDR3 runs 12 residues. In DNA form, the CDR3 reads TGTGCCAGTAGTATTAGGTTTGGGCCCCAGCATTTT. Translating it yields CASSIRFGPQHF. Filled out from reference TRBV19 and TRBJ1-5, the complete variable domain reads DGGITQSPKYLFRKEGQNVTLSCEQNLNHDAMYWYRQDPGQGLRLIYYSQIVNDFQKGDIAEGYSVSREKKESFPLTVTSAQKNPTAFYLCASSIRFGPQHFGDGTRLSIL.

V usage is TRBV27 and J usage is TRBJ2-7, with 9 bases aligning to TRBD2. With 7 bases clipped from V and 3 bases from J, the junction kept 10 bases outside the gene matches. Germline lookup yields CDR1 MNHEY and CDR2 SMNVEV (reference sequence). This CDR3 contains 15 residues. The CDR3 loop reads CASNFAGGANYEQYF. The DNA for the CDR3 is TGTGCCAGCAATTTCGCGGGGGGGGCGAACTACGAGCAGTACTTC.

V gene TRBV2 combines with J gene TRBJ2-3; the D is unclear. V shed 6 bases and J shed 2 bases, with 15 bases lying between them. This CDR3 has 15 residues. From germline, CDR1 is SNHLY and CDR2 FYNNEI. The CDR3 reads CASSASRPNTDTQYF. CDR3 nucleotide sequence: TGTGCCAGCAGCGCTAGTAGGCCTAACACAGATACGCAGTATTTT.

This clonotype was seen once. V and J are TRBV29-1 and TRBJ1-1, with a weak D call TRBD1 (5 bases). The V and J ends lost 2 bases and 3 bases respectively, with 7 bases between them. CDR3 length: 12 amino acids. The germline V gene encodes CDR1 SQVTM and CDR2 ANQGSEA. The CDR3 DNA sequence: TGCAGCGTTGAATCAGGGTACACTGAAGCTTTCTTT. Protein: CSVESGYTEAFF.

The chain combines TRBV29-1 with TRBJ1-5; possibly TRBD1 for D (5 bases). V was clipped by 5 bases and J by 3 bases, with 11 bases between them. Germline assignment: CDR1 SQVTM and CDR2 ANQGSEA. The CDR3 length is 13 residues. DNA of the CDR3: TGCAGCGTTTCGAGGGGCCCCAATCAGCCCCAGCATTTT. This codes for CSVSRGPNQPQHF.

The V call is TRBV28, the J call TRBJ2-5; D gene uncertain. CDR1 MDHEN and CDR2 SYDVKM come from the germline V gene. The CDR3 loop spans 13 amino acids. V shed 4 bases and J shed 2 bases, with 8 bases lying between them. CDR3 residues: CASSSTAQETQYF. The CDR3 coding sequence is TGTGCCAGCAGTTCGACGGCGCAAGAGACCCAGTACTTC.

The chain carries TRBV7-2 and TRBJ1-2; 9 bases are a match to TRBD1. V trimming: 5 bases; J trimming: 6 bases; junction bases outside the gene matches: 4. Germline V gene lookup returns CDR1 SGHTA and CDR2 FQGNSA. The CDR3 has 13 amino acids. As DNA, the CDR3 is TGTGCCAGCAGCAAACAGGGGGCGGATGGCTACACCTTC. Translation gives CASSKQGADGYTF.

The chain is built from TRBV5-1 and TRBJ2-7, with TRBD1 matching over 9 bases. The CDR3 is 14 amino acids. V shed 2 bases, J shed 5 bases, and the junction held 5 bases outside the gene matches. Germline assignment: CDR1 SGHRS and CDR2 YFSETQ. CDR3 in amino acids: CASSFGTGSNEQYF. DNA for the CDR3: TGCGCCAGCAGCTTCGGGACAGGGAGCAACGAGCAGTACTTC.

The DNA for the CDR3 is TGTGCCAGCAGGTCCTGGGGTGGCTACACCTTC. Its protein product is CASRSWGGYTF. The chain has TRBV2 and TRBJ1-2; D is ambiguous. Germline CDR1 SNHLY, CDR2 FYNNEI. V was trimmed by 6 bases and J by 7 bases, leaving 9 bases between them. This CDR3 region has 11 residues.

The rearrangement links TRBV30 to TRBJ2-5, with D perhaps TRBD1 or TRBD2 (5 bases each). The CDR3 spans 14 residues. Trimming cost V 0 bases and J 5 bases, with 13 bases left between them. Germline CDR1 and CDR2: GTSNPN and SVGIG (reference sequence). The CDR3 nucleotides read TGTGCCTGGAGTGTTGGGGGAAATGGGGAGACCCAGTACTTC. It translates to CAWSVGGNGETQYF.